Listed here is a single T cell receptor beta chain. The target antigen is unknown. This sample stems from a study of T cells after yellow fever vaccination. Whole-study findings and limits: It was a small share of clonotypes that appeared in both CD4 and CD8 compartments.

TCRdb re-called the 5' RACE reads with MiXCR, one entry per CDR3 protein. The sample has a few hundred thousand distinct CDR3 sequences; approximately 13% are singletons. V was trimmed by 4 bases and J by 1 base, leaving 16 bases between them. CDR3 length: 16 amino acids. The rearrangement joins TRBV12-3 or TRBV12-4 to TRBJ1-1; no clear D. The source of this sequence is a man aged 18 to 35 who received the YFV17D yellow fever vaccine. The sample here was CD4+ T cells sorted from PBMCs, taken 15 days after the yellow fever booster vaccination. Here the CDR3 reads CASSSLQREGNTEAFF. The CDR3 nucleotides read TGTGCCAGCAGTTCCCTACAGCGTGAGGGGAACACTGAAGCTTTCTTT.